A few counts support the clone carrying this TCR beta chain. Antigen unknown. This may come from a read error, since a much larger clone is one base off. V was pared by 7 bases and J by 0 bases, with 7 bases between. Germline assignment: CDR1 SGHDT and CDR2 YYEEEE. The CDR3 length is 13 residues. TCRdb recomputed calls from the reads with MiXCR, one row per CDR3 protein. This sample has hundreds of thousands of distinct CDR3 sequences, with 30% to 35% found just once. This sample stems from a study of T cell repertoires in cytomegalovirus infection. Across the whole study: Indicated by public TCR beta signatures were CMV infection and matching HLA type.

Overall study results and limits: HLA-C-restricted CMV-specific TCR beta clonotypes prevailed in the ex vivo response. Accumulated public TCR beta family frequency recognized individuals carrying CMV together with the relevant HLA.

The material was cultured CD8+ T cells from PBMCs, obtained from culture after CMV antigen stimulation. The TCR sequence derives from a human donor in good health (CMV status not recorded). Some clones in this sample may be carry-over from other donors' samples. This chain uses TRBV5-6 with TRBJ2-2; tentatively, D is TRBD2 (5 bases). The CDR3 protein is CASGETNTGELFF. The CDR3 DNA follows: TGTGCCAGCGGGGAGACGAACACCGGGGAGCTGTTTTTT.